These 30 T cell receptor beta chains were sequenced from one sample in a study of monozygotic twins with inflammatory bowel disease. Reanalyzing the 5' RACE reads, TCRdb keeps one entry per CDR3 protein, without DNA. The sample includes around 150,000 distinct CDR3 sequences. Sample: blood. The source is a human donor with ulcerative colitis or Crohn's disease, or a healthy co-twin of an affected twin (not recorded which).

The rearrangement uses TRBV7-2 and TRBJ2-2; TCRdb designates TRBD2, a call that cannot be tested without DNA. The length of the CDR3 is 16 residues. From germline, CDR1 is SGHTA and CDR2 FQGNSA. The CDR3 here is CASSQGLAGETGELFF.

The chain couples TRBV11-2 to TRBJ1-1; the D call of TRBD1 rests on TCRdb alone, since no DNA is present to check it. The CDR3 runs 12 residues. CDR1 is SGHAT, CDR2 FQNNGV, per germline. The CDR3 here is CASSLLSGGAFF.

The chain is built from TRBV12-3 or TRBV12-4 and TRBJ1-3; TCRdb returns TRBD1, unconfirmable since there is no DNA. CDR3 length equals 13 residues. CDR3 residues: CASSPPGIGTIYF.

The V gene is TRBV12-3 or TRBV12-4, the J gene TRBJ2-7. CDR3 length equals 14 residues. The CDR3 sequence is CASSLVDPSYEQYF.

The chain combines TRBV5-6 with TRBJ2-7. There are 12 residues in the CDR3. Germline V gene data show CDR1 as SGHDT and CDR2 as YYEEEE. The chain's CDR3 is CASSLDSDEQYF.

This sequence joins TRBV4-1 and TRBJ2-1; TCRdb selects TRBD1, and the lack of DNA leaves this call unchecked. Per germline, CDR1 MGHRA and CDR2 YSYEKL. This CDR3 spans 18 amino acids. The CDR3 is CASTSRPLSGSTYNEQFF.

The rearrangement joins TRBV5-1 to TRBJ2-7. Germline V gives CDR1 SGHRS, CDR2 YFSETQ. This CDR3 has 16 residues. CDR3 sequence: CASSLFGLDSSYEQYF. Supplemented by reference TRBV5-1 and TRBJ2-7, the full variable domain reads KAGVTQTPRYLIKTRGQQVTLSCSPISGHRSVSWYQQTPGQGLQFLFEYFSETQRNKGNFPGRFSGRQFSNSRSEMNVSTLELGDSALYLCASSLFGLDSSYEQYFGPGTRLTVT.

This chain uses TRBV7-2 with TRBJ2-1; absent DNA, TCRdb's TRBD2 call cannot be checked. Germline V gene lookup returns CDR1 SGHTA and CDR2 FQGNSA. This CDR3 contains 16 residues. The CDR3 here is CASSLGPASGRDEQFF.

This chain links TRBV7-3 with TRBJ2-1; the D call of TRBD1 rests on TCRdb alone, since no DNA is present to check it. CDR1 and CDR2 from the germline V gene are SGHTA and FQGTGA. The CDR3 has 14 amino acids. CDR3 amino acids: CASSLGGLGNEQFF.

V and J are TRBV15 and TRBJ2-1. CDR1 is LNHNV and CDR2 is YYDKDF in the germline V gene (reference sequence). The CDR3 totals 11 residues. CDR3: CATSVHNEQFF. Based on the CDR3 plus reference TRBV15 and TRBJ2-1, the full variable domain is DAMVIQNPRYQVTQFGKPVTLSCSQTLNHNVMYWYQQKSSQAPKLLFHYYDKDFNNEADTPDNFQSRRPNTSFCFLDIRSPGLGDTAMYLCATSVHNEQFFGPGTRLTVL.

J is TRBJ2-1 and V is TRBV20-1; TCRdb gives TRBD2 as the D gene, but with no DNA this cannot be confirmed. Germline CDR1 and CDR2: DFQATT and SNEGSKA (reference sequence). The CDR3 is 15 residues long. This CDR3 reads CSASLGLAGGNEQFF.

This chain links TRBV28 with TRBJ2-1; there is no DNA to check the TCRdb D call of TRBD2. There are 16 residues in the CDR3. Germline V gives CDR1 MDHEN, CDR2 SYDVKM. CDR3 loop: CASSYSLAGGGSEQFF.

The chain joins TRBV29-1 to TRBJ2-7; TCRdb outputs TRBD1, but without DNA this stays unchecked. This CDR3 contains 16 residues. The germline V gene encodes CDR1 SQVTM and CDR2 ANQGSEA. The CDR3 spells CSVEAVSTGSSYEQYF.

V gene TRBV13 combines with J gene TRBJ2-1; the TCRdb call, TRBD2, lacks DNA for checking. CDR3 size: 14 residues. The germline V gene encodes CDR1 PRHDT and CDR2 FYEKMQ (reference sequence). CDR3 loop: CASSLEGGEREQFF.

The chain carries TRBV20-1 and TRBJ1-1; TCRdb designates TRBD1, a call that cannot be tested without DNA. This CDR3 is built from 16 residues. In germline, CDR1 is DFQATT, CDR2 SNEGSKA (reference sequence). This chain's CDR3 is CSARDYNSGDGTEAFF.

The chain couples TRBV5-1 to TRBJ1-1. The germline CDR1 and CDR2 sequences are SGHRS and YFSETQ. The CDR3 is 13 amino acids. The CDR3: CASSWGQNTEAFF.

J is TRBJ2-7 and V is TRBV5-1; TCRdb's D call of TRBD2 is untestable without DNA. This CDR3 is 13 amino acids long. Germline V gives CDR1 SGHRS, CDR2 YFSETQ. CDR3 residues: CASSQGGGFEQYF.

The V call is TRBV7-9, the J call TRBJ1-3. CDR1 SEHNR and CDR2 FQNEAQ come from the germline V gene (reference sequence). The CDR3 is 14 residues long. The CDR3 reads CASSLPGVGNTIYF. Supplemented by reference TRBV7-9 and TRBJ1-3, the full variable domain reads DTGVSQNPRHKITKRGQNVTFRCDPISEHNRLYWYRQTLGQGPEFLTYFQNEAQLEKSRLLSDRFSAERPKGSFSTLEIQRTEQGDSAMYLCASSLPGVGNTIYFGEGSWLTVV.

V gene TRBV7-9 combines with J gene TRBJ1-1; absent DNA, TCRdb's TRBD1 call cannot be checked. Germline V gene data show CDR1 as SEHNR and CDR2 as FQNEAQ (reference sequence). The CDR3 contains 18 residues. CDR3 sequence: CASSLVTPGQGQFTEAFF.

This chain joins TRBV29-1 and TRBJ2-1. The CDR3 has 13 residues. Germline CDR1 and CDR2: SQVTM and ANQGSEA. CDR3 protein: CSVALKEKNEQFF.

The chain recombines TRBV9 with TRBJ2-5; with no DNA, the TCRdb D assignment of TRBD2 cannot be verified. CDR3 size: 15 residues. Germline CDR1 is SGDLS and CDR2 is YYNGEE. The CDR3: CASSVGRGLQETQYF.

V usage is TRBV7-2 and J usage is TRBJ2-5; the D call from TCRdb, TRBD1, cannot be confirmed without DNA. Germline V gives CDR1 SGHTA, CDR2 FQGNSA. This CDR3 has 15 residues. The CDR3 here is CASSLGQGRGETQYF.

The chain uses TRBV5-1 and TRBJ2-1; TCRdb's assignment of TRBD2 cannot be checked, as there is no DNA. This CDR3 is 17 amino acids long. Germline-derived CDR1 and CDR2 are SGHRS and YFSETQ. The CDR3 loop is CASSLASGSLHYNEQFF.

The chain's CDR3 is CASSHPGGRNEQYF. The V call is TRBV3-1, the J call TRBJ2-7; the D gene TCRdb calls, TRBD2, cannot be checked with no DNA. This CDR3 has 14 amino acids. CDR1 is LGHDT, CDR2 YNNKEL, per germline (reference sequence).

The CDR3 loop reads CASRPLGDRFLKTQYF. V usage is TRBV12-3 or TRBV12-4 and J usage is TRBJ2-5; TCRdb gives TRBD1 as the D gene, but with no DNA this cannot be confirmed. The CDR3 length is 16 residues.

This clonotype counts as medium-sized by frequency. The CDR3 sequence: CASTFLKGDEQFF. V usage is TRBV12-3 or TRBV12-4 and J usage is TRBJ2-1; checking the TCRdb D call of TRBD1 is not possible without DNA. The length of the CDR3 is 13 residues.

The genes are TRBV30 and TRBJ2-2. CDR1 and CDR2 from the germline V gene are GTSNPN and SVGIG (reference sequence). This CDR3 spans 15 amino acids. The CDR3 loop is CAWTRHSTNTGELFF.

The V and J genes are TRBV15 and TRBJ2-3. Germline assignment: CDR1 LNHNV and CDR2 YYDKDF (reference sequence). The CDR3 length is 17 residues. The CDR3 here is CATSRDRGGTPTDTQYF.

CDR3 in amino acids: CASRGAVSSTDTQYF. V is TRBV6-1 and J is TRBJ2-3. The CDR3 is 15 amino acids. From germline, CDR1 is MNHNS and CDR2 SASEGT.

The CDR3 reads CSALPGASNQPQHF. V and J are TRBV20-1 and TRBJ1-5; absent DNA, TCRdb's TRBD1 call cannot be checked. Germline V gene sequence: CDR1 DFQATT, CDR2 SNEGSKA (reference sequence). The CDR3 contains 14 residues.